The 25 T cell receptor beta chains below were found in one sample sequenced in a study of blood T cell repertoires in COVID-19. The data were produced by immunoSEQ multiplex PCR, yet TCRdb's version contains in-frame clones alone and is incomplete. This sample has fewer than 300,000 clones, with about 85% found just once. Sequencing used peripheral blood. Source of these receptors: a human donor in a cohort sampled during active COVID-19.

Here the CDR3 DNA reads TGTGCCAGCAGTTTATACAGGGGAGGATACTATGGCTACACCTTC. Amino acid sequence: CASSLYRGGYYGYTF. This chain links TRBV28 with TRBJ1-2, with 7 bases matching TRBD1. The ends lost 1 base at V and 3 bases at J; junction bases unmatched: 5. CDR1 and CDR2 (germline): MDHEN, SYDVKM. This CDR3 comprises 15 residues.

The chain employs TRBV5-8 and TRBJ2-1; 8 bases map to TRBD2. Germline CDR1 SGHTS, CDR2 YDEGEE. V was clipped by 2 bases and J by 5 bases; unmatched bases: 21. This CDR3 comprises 20 residues. Here the CDR3 DNA reads TGTGCCAGCAGCTTCCTAGCCTTTACTAGCGGACTAAATGGGAACAATGAGCAGTTCTTC. Translated, it gives CASSFLAFTSGLNGNNEQFF.

This chain uses TRBV6-5 with TRBJ2-7, with 10 bases fitting TRBD2. The CDR3 is 15 amino acids. Per germline, CDR1 MNHEY and CDR2 SVGAGI. With V trimmed by 2 bases and J by 4 bases, 5 bases remained unmatched. The CDR3 loop reads CASSYAGTSAYEQYF. The CDR3 region has the DNA TGTGCCAGCAGTTACGCGGGGACTAGCGCTTACGAGCAGTACTTC.

The V call is TRBV28, the J call TRBJ1-2, with D possibly matching TRBD1 (6 bases). Per the germline V gene, CDR1 is MDHEN and CDR2 is SYDVKM. The V end lost 6 bases, the J end lost 0 bases, and 17 bases lay between the germline ends. The CDR3 loop spans 16 amino acids. CDR3 region: CASRPRGGPANYGYTF. CDR3 bases: TGTGCCAGCAGGCCCCGGGGGGGCCCAGCTAACTATGGCTACACCTTC.

In its sample, this clone was seen once. The chain employs TRBV2 and TRBJ2-7; maybe TRBD1 (5 bases). The germline V gene has CDR1 SNHLY and CDR2 FYNNEI. Trimming left V 8 bases short and J 7 bases short, with 15 bases between. There are 12 residues in the CDR3. The CDR3 DNA sequence: TGTGCCAGCCTTGTGGAAGGGGTGGAGCAGTACTTC. It yields the protein CASLVEGVEQYF.

The chain uses TRBV29-1 and TRBJ1-1; 7 nucleotides align to TRBD1. CDR3 length: 13 amino acids. Germline trimming cut 4 bases from V and 8 bases from J; bases unmatched to any gene: 10. Per germline, CDR1 SQVTM and CDR2 ANQGSEA. The CDR3 DNA sequence: TGCAGCGTTGGAAACCGGGACAGTGCCGAAGCTTTCTTT. It translates to CSVGNRDSAEAFF.

The rearrangement links TRBV7-3 to TRBJ2-5, with a tentative D call TRBD2 (6 bases). V gave up 6 bases and J gave up 5 bases, with 19 bases separating them. Germline loops: CDR1 SGHTA, CDR2 FQGTGA. This CDR3 has 15 residues. The CDR3: CASSVTPGRGETQYF. The CDR3 DNA reads as TGTGCCAGCAGTGTAACGCCCGGACGGGGGGAGACCCAGTACTTC.

V usage is TRBV6-5 and J usage is TRBJ1-1; 10 nucleotides match TRBD1. This CDR3 comprises 15 residues. Germline V gene lookup returns CDR1 MNHEY and CDR2 SVGAGI. J lost 1 base, V lost 8 bases, and 7 bases had no gene match. As DNA, the CDR3 is TGTGCCAGCGAAAATGGACAGGGGGGGAACACTGAAGCTTTCTTT. This sequence encodes CASENGQGGNTEAFF.

The rearrangement joins TRBV19 to TRBJ2-5, with 9 bases fitting TRBD2. The germline V gene has CDR1 LNHDA and CDR2 SQIVND (reference sequence). V was pared by 3 bases and J by 0 bases, with 11 bases of the junction left unmatched. CDR3 length: 18 residues. The DNA for the CDR3 is TGTGCCAGTAGTATTTGGGGCGGGAGGGCCTTGAACCAAGAGACCCAGTACTTC. This sequence encodes CASSIWGGRALNQETQYF.

This chain uses TRBV19 with TRBJ1-3; 7 bases match TRBD1. J was trimmed by 0 bases and V by 10 bases; bases with no gene match: 6. Germline V gives CDR1 LNHDA, CDR2 SQIVND (reference sequence). This CDR3 is built from 14 residues. The CDR3 bases are TGTGCCACCAAGGACAGGAGCTCTGGAAACACCATATATTTT. Translated: CATKDRSSGNTIYF.

V usage is TRBV5-4 and J usage is TRBJ2-7; 7 bases match TRBD1. CDR3 length: 14 residues. CDR1 and CDR2 from the germline V gene are SGHNT and YYREEE (reference sequence). The ends lost 0 bases at V and 7 bases at J; junction bases unmatched: 7. This CDR3 is CASSLAGGRSEQYF. Here the CDR3 DNA reads TGTGCCAGCAGCTTGGCAGGGGGTAGATCGGAGCAGTACTTC.

This clone was recorded once. J is TRBJ2-6 and V is TRBV7-2; the D gene is possibly TRBD1 (6 bases). In germline, CDR1 is SGHTA, CDR2 FQGNSA. V was trimmed by 3 bases and J by 4 bases, leaving 13 bases between them. The CDR3 extends over 16 amino acids. The CDR3 here is CASSFQGTRGANVLTF. Here the CDR3 DNA reads TGTGCCAGCAGCTTCCAGGGGACGCGGGGGGCCAACGTCCTGACTTTC. Based on the CDR3 plus reference TRBV7-2 and TRBJ2-6, the full variable domain is GAGVSQSPSNKVTEKGKDVELRCDPISGHTALYWYRQSLGQGLEFLIYFQGNSAPDKSGLPSDRFSAERTGGSVSTLTIQRTQQEDSAVYLCASSFQGTRGANVLTFGAGSRLTVL.

The chain combines TRBV10-3 with TRBJ1-3; D gene unclear. This CDR3 is 15 amino acids long. CDR1 and CDR2 (germline): ENHRY, SYGVKD. V lost 8 bases and J lost 0, with 14 bases in between. The CDR3, as DNA: TGTGCCATCGGGCTAGTAGGGAGCTCTGGAAACACCATATATTTT. Translated, it gives CAIGLVGSSGNTIYF.

V usage is TRBV3-1 (or the pseudogene TRBV3-2) and J usage is TRBJ2-7; maybe TRBD1 (6 bases). Trimming shortened V by 4 bases and J by 5 bases, and 24 bases separated the two germline ends. The CDR3 runs 17 residues. CDR1 and CDR2 from the germline V gene are LGHDT and YNNKEL (reference sequence). The chain's CDR3 is CASSRLSGQRSAHEQYF. For the CDR3, the DNA is TGTGCCAGCAGCCGACTGTCTGGACAGCGTAGCGCTCACGAGCAGTACTTC.

This clone was counted only a few times. The V gene is TRBV28, the J gene TRBJ1-2; 9 bases map to TRBD1. J lost 5 bases, V lost 5 bases, and 15 bases had no gene match. Per germline, CDR1 MDHEN and CDR2 SYDVKM. This CDR3 is built from 17 residues. The CDR3 DNA reads TGTGCCAGCAGTACGCCCCCCGGGACAGGGAATGGGTATGGCTACACCTTC. This sequence encodes CASSTPPGTGNGYGYTF.

This chain joins TRBV30 and TRBJ1-6; a possible D gene is TRBD1 (5 bases). Trimming cost V 3 bases and J 6 bases, with 6 bases left between them. This CDR3 is built from 12 residues. The germline V gene has CDR1 GTSNPN and CDR2 SVGIG (reference sequence). The CDR3 loop reads CAWSRANSPLHF. The CDR3 DNA follows: TGTGCCTGGAGCAGGGCTAATTCACCCCTCCACTTT.

In DNA form, the CDR3 reads TGTGCCAGCAGTTACTACGAGGGCGGGGAGCAGTACTTC. Its translation is CASSYYEGGEQYF. The chain couples TRBV2 to TRBJ2-7, with D tentatively TRBD2 (5 bases). The V gene's germline CDR1 is SNHLY and CDR2 FYNNEI. The CDR3 is 13 amino acids. The V end was cut by 5 bases, the J end by 7 bases, with 15 bases between.

This chain joins TRBV28 and TRBJ2-7; no reliable D call. CDR3 length equals 12 residues. Trimming took 3 bases from V and 6 from J, leaving 9 bases between them. Looked up from germline, CDR1 is MDHEN and CDR2 is SYDVKM. CDR3 sequence reads: CASSFYGGEQYF. The CDR3 DNA follows: TGTGCCAGCAGTTTCTACGGTGGCGAGCAGTACTTC.

This clone has a single count. This sequence joins TRBV3-1 (or the pseudogene TRBV3-2) and TRBJ2-1; D is perhaps TRBD2 (6 bases). This CDR3 region has 17 residues. V lost 4 bases, J lost 8 bases, and 24 bases lay in between. The germline V gene encodes CDR1 LGHDT and CDR2 YNNKEL (reference sequence). The CDR3 region is CASSRDRLRAGMDEQFF. The CDR3 DNA follows: TGTGCCAGCAGCCGAGACCGTCTGAGGGCGGGAATGGATGAGCAGTTCTTC.

V is TRBV18 and J is TRBJ1-6, with 7 bases aligning to TRBD1. The CDR3 spans 16 residues. CDR1 KGHSH and CDR2 LQKENI come from the germline V gene. V lost 6 bases, J lost 9 bases, and 14 bases stayed unmatched. DNA of the CDR3: TGTGCCAGCTCCCCGGGGGCACAGGGGAGGAGTTCACCCCTCCACTTT. Residues: CASSPGAQGRSSPLHF.

V usage is TRBV28 and J usage is TRBJ1-5, with TRBD1 matching over 8 bases. The CDR3 spans 18 residues. The V gene's germline CDR1 is MDHEN and CDR2 SYDVKM. V trimming: 6 bases; J trimming: 6 bases; junction bases outside the gene matches: 19. CDR3: CASRQMGQGATKGQPQHF. For the CDR3, the DNA is TGTGCCAGCAGACAAATGGGTCAGGGGGCCACCAAGGGTCAGCCCCAGCATTTT. The full variable domain, in which reference TRBV28 and TRBJ1-5 provide the parts outside the CDR3, is DVKVTQSSRYLVKRTGEKVFLECVQDMDHENMFWYRQDPGLGLRLIYFSYDVKMKEKGDIPEGYSVSREKKERFSLILESASTNQTSMYLCASRQMGQGATKGQPQHFGDGTRLSIL.

The V gene is TRBV7-2, the J gene TRBJ2-1; the D is unclear. Trimming stripped 1 base from V and 10 bases from J, with 11 bases between. Germline CDR1 reads SGHTA; CDR2 reads FQGNSA. The CDR3 sequence is 13 residues long. CDR3 sequence reads: CASSLDTSSEQFF. CDR3 in DNA: TGTGCCAGCAGCTTAGATACGAGTAGCGAGCAGTTCTTC.

This clone was recorded only once. V is TRBV7-9 and J is TRBJ2-7; D ambiguous. V lost 0 bases, J lost 4 bases, and 13 bases lay in between. The CDR3 runs to 15 residues. Germline lookup yields CDR1 SEHNR and CDR2 FQNEAQ (reference sequence). The CDR3 is CASSLAQGLTYEQYF. The CDR3 DNA reads TGTGCCAGCAGCTTAGCGCAAGGCTTGACTTACGAGCAGTACTTC.

The chain combines TRBV25-1 with TRBJ1-6, with D possibly matching TRBD1 (6 bases). There are 14 residues in the CDR3. CDR1 MGHDK and CDR2 SYGVNS come from the germline V gene. V was clipped by 9 bases and J by 6 bases, with 15 bases between them. The CDR3 DNA sequence: TGTGCCAGTTTGGACCGGACAGTTAATTCACCCCTCCACTTT. Translation: CASLDRTVNSPLHF.

This chain joins TRBV10-3 and TRBJ1-1; D is ambiguous. Trimming stripped 1 base from V and 1 base from J, with 4 bases between. Looked up from germline, CDR1 is ENHRY and CDR2 is SYGVKD. This CDR3 comprises 13 residues. The CDR3 protein is CAISELSNTEAFF. As DNA, the CDR3 is TGTGCCATCAGTGAGTTATCGAACACTGAAGCTTTCTTT.